This T cell receptor (beta chain) was profiled in a study of T cells after yellow fever vaccination. TCRdb reprocessed the 5' RACE reads with MiXCR, giving one entry per CDR3 protein. This table holds about 580,000 distinct CDR3 sequences, 17% found once. Germline V lookup: CDR1 MNHNS, CDR2 SASEGT. The CDR3 is made up of 13 amino acids. Trimming removed 6 bases from V and 7 bases from J; junction bases left unmatched: 4. This sequence originates from a man between 18 and 29 years old who received the YFV17D yellow fever vaccine. The rearrangement uses TRBV6-1 and TRBJ1-5, with TRBD1 identical over 9 bases. The sample was PBMCs, taken less than 6 days after the first yellow fever vaccination. The CDR3 spells CASRKQGAQPQHF. In nucleotides, the CDR3 is TGTGCCAGCAGGAAACAGGGGGCGCAGCCCCAGCATTTT.